This T cell receptor (beta chain) was recorded in a study of cytomegalovirus exposure and HLA in healthy donors. Both 60 Vbeta primers and 13 Jbeta primers went into the PCR. TCRdb keeps only in-frame clones here, not all; method: immunoSEQ multiplex PCR. This table has around 150,000 clones, 77% appearing once. CDR1 and CDR2 (germline): PRHDT, FYEKMQ (reference sequence). This CDR3 has 16 amino acids. V lost 1 base, J lost 1 base, and 12 bases lay in between. This clone was observed a handful of times. Its matching antigen is unknown. Findings of the study overall: In a later analysis, productive TCRs from donors in an Asian-associated ancestry cluster reportedly carried fewer N-insertions than the cohort mean.

The receptor's source is a man under 40 in good health and CMV-seronegative. Sequencing was carried out using PBMCs. V gene TRBV13 combines with J gene TRBJ2-3; a possible D gene is TRBD2 (5 bases). CDR3 in DNA: TGTGCCAGCAGCTTAGCAGGTGCACTAGGCACAGATACGCAGTATTTT. It specifies CASSLAGALGTDTQYF. Based on the CDR3 plus reference TRBV13 and TRBJ2-3, the full variable domain is AAGVIQSPRHLIKEKRETATLKCYPIPRHDTVYWYQQGPGQDPQFLISFYEKMQSDKGSIPDRFSAQQFSDYHSELNMSSLELGDSALYFCASSLAGALGTDTQYFGPGTRLTVL.